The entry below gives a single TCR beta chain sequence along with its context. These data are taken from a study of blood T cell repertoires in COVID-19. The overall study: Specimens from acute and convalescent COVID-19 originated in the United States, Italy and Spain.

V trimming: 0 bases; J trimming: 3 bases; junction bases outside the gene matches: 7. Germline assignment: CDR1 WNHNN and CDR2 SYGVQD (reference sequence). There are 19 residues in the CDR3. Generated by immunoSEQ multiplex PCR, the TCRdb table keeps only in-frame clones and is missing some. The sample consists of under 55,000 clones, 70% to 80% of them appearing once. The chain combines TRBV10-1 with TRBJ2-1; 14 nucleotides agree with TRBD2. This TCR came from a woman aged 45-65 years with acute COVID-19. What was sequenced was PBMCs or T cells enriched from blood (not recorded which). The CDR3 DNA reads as TGCGCCAGCAGTGAGTCGATAGGACTAGCGGGGGGCAACTACAATGAGCAGTTCTTC. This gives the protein CASSESIGLAGGNYNEQFF.